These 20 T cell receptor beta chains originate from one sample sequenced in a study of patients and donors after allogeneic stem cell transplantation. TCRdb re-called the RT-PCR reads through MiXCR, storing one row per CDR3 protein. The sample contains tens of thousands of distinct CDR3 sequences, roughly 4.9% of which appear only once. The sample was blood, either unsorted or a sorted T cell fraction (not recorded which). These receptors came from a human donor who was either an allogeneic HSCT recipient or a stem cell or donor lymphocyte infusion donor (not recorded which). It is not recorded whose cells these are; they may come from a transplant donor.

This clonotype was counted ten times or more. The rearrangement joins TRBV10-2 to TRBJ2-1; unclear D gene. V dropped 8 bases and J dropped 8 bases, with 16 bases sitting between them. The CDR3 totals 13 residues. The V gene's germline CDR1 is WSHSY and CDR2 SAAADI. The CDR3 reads CASGRISSDEQFF. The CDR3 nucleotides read TGCGCCAGCGGACGGATATCAAGTGATGAGCAGTTCTTC.

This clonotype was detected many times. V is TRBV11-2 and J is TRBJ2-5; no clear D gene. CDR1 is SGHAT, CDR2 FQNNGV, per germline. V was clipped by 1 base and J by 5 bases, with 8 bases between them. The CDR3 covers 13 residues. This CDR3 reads CASSLVRSETQYF. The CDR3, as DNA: TGTGCCAGCAGCTTAGTGCGGAGCGAGACCCAGTACTTC.

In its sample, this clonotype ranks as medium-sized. The CDR3 sequence is CASSLLMGQGQGEQFF. The CDR3 nucleotides read TGCGCCAGCAGCTTGCTCATGGGACAGGGGCAGGGTGAGCAGTTCTTC. The chain uses TRBV5-1 and TRBJ2-1, with 10 positions matching TRBD1. Germline V gene sequence: CDR1 SGHRS, CDR2 YFSETQ. V shed 1 base and J 9 bases; nucleotides not matched to a gene: 10. The CDR3 totals 16 residues. Full variable domain (rest looked up from reference TRBV5-1 and TRBJ2-1): KAGVTQTPRYLIKTRGQQVTLSCSPISGHRSVSWYQQTPGQGLQFLFEYFSETQRNKGNFPGRFSGRQFSNSRSEMNVSTLELGDSALYLCASSLLMGQGQGEQFFGPGTRLTVL.

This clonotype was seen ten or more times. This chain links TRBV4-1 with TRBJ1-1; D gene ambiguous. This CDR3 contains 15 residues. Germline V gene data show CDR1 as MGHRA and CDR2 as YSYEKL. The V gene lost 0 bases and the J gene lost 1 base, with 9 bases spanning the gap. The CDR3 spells CASSQDGQPNTEAFF. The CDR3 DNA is TGCGCCAGCAGCCAAGATGGGCAGCCGAACACTGAAGCTTTCTTT.

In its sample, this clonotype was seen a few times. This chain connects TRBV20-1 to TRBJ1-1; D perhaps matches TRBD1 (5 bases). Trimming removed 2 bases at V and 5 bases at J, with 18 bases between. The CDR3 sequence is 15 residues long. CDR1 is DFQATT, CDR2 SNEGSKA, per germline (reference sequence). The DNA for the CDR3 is TGCAGTGCTAGACCCAGGACAACCCGAACGACTGAAGCTTTCTTT. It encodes CSARPRTTRTTEAFF.

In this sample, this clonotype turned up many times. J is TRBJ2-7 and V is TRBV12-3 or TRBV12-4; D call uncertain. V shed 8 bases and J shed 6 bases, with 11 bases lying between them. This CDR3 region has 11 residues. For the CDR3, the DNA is TGTGCCAGCGGTTATGAACTCGAGCAGTACTTC. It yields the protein CASGYELEQYF.

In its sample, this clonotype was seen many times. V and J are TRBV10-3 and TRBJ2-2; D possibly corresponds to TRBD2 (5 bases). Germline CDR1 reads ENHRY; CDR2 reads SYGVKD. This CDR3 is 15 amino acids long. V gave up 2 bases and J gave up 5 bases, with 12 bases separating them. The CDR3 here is CAISEGLGGTGELFF. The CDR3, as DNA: TGTGCCATCAGTGAGGGACTTGGCGGTACCGGGGAGCTGTTTTTT.

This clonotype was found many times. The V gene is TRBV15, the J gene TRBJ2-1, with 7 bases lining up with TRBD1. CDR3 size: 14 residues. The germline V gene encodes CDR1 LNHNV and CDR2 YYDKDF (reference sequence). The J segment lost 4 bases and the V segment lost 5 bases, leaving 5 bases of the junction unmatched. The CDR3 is CATSGLGQYNEQFF. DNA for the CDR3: TGTGCCACCAGCGGCCTGGGACAGTACAATGAGCAGTTCTTC.

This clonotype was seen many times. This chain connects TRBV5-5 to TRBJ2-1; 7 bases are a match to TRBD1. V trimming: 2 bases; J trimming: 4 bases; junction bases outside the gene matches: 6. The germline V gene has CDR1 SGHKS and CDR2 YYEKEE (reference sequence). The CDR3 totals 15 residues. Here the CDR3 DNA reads TGTGCCAGCAGCTTTGACTGGGACAGATACAATGAGCAGTTCTTC. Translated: CASSFDWDRYNEQFF.

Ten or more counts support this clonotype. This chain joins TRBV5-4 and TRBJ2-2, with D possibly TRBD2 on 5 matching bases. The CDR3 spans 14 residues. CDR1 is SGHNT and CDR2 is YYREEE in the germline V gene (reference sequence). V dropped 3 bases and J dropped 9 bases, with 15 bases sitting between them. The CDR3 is CASSYEGGPRELFF. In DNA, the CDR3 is TGTGCCAGCAGCTATGAAGGAGGTCCCCGGGAGCTGTTTTTT.

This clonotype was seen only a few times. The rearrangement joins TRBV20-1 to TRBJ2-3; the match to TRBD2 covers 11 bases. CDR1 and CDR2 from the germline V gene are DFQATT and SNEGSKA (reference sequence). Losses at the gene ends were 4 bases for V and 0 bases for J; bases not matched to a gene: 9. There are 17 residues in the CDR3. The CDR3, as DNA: TGCAGTGCTACCAGACTAGCGGGGATATCCAGCACAGATACGCAGTATTTT. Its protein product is CSATRLAGISSTDTQYF.

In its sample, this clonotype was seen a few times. CDR3 sequence (DNA): TGTGCCAGCAGGCCGACTAGCGGGCAGACCGGGGAGCTGTTTTTT. It encodes CASRPTSGQTGELFF. The chain combines TRBV7-6 with TRBJ2-2; 10 nucleotides agree with TRBD2. Germline V gene data show CDR1 as SGHVS and CDR2 as FNYEAQ. J gave up 5 bases and V 6 bases, and 6 bases lay outside the gene matches. The CDR3 is 15 residues long.

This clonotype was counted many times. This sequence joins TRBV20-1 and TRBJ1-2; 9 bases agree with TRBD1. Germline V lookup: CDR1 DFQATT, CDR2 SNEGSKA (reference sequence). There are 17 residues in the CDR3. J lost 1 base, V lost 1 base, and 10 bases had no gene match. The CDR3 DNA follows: TGCAGTGCTAGAGTACAGGGGGCGCTTTGGGGTAACTATGGCTACACCTTC. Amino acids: CSARVQGALWGNYGYTF.

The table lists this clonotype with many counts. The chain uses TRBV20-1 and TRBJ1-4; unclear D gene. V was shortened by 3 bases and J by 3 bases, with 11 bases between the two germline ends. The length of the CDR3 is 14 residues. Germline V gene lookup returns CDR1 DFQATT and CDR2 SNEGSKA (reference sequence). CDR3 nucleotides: TGCAGTGCTAGTTGGGAGCGTTCTAATGAAAAACTGTTTTTT. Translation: CSASWERSNEKLFF.

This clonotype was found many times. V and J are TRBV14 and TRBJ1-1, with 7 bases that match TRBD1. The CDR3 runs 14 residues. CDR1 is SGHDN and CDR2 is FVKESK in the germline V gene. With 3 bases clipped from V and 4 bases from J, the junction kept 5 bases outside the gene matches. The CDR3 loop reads CASSQRQGFTEAFF. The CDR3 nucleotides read TGTGCCAGCAGCCAGCGACAGGGCTTCACTGAAGCTTTCTTT. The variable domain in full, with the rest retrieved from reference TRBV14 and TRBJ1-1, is EAGVTQFPSHSVIEKGQTVTLRCDPISGHDNLYWYRRVMGKEIKFLLHFVKESKQDESGMPNNRFLAERTGGTYSTLKVQPAELEDSGVYFCASSQRQGFTEAFFGQGTRLTVV.

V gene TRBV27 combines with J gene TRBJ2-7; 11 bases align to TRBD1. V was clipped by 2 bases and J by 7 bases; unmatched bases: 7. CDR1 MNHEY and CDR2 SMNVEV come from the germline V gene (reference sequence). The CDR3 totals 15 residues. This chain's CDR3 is CASSLKDRGREEQYF. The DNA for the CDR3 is TGTGCCAGCAGTTTAAAGGACAGGGGGCGCGAAGAGCAGTACTTC.

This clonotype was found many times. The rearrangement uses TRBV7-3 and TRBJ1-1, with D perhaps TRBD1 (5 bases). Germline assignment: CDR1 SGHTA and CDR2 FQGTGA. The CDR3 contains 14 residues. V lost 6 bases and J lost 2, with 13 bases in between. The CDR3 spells CASRSPGLNTEAFF. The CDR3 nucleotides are TGTGCCAGCAGGTCTCCGGGACTAAACACTGAAGCTTTCTTT.

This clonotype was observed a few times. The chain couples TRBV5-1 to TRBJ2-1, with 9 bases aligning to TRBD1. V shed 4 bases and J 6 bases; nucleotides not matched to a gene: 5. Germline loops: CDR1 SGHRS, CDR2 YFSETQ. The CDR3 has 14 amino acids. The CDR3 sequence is CASSTQGAGNEQFF. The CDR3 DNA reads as TGCGCCAGCAGCACACAGGGGGCAGGCAATGAGCAGTTCTTC.

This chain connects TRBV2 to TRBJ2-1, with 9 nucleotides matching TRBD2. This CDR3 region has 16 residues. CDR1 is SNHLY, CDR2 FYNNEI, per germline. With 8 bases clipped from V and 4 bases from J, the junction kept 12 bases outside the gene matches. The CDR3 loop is CASDSGKAGGYNEQFF. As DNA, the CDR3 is TGTGCCAGCGATTCAGGGAAAGCGGGGGGATACAATGAGCAGTTCTTC. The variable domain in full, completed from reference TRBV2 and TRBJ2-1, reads EPEVTQTPSHQVTQMGQEVILRCVPISNHLYFYWYRQILGQKVEFLVSFYNNEISEKSEIFDDQFSVERPDGSNFTLKIRSTKLEDSAMYFCASDSGKAGGYNEQFFGPGTRLTVL.

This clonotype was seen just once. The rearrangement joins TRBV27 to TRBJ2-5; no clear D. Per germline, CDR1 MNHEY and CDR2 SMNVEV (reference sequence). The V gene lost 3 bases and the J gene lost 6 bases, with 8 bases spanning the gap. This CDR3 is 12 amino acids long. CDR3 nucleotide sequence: TGTGCCAGCAGTTTCCTCGGAAAGACCCAGTACTTC. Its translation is CASSFLGKTQYF.